These 20 T cell receptor beta chains came from one sample sequenced in a study of blood T cell repertoires in COVID-19. The data were produced by immunoSEQ multiplex PCR, yet TCRdb's version contains in-frame clones alone and is incomplete. The sample consists of over 350,000 clones, more than 85% of them appearing once. Sequencing was carried out using PBMCs or T cells enriched from blood (not recorded which). These receptors were collected from a middle-aged woman who had been exposed to COVID-19.

This clone was picked up one time. V gene TRBV5-1 combines with J gene TRBJ1-5; D ambiguous. The V end lost 0 bases, the J end lost 4 bases, and 8 bases lay between the germline ends. CDR1 and CDR2 (germline): SGHRS, YFSETQ. The CDR3 runs to 14 residues. The CDR3 sequence: CASSLVGGNQPQHF. The CDR3 nucleotides are TGCGCCAGCAGCTTGGTGGGAGGAAATCAGCCCCAGCATTTT. Combining the CDR3 with reference TRBV5-1 and TRBJ1-5 gives the whole variable domain KAGVTQTPRYLIKTRGQQVTLSCSPISGHRSVSWYQQTPGQGLQFLFEYFSETQRNKGNFPGRFSGRQFSNSRSEMNVSTLELGDSALYLCASSLVGGNQPQHFGDGTRLSIL.

The chain couples TRBV30 to TRBJ2-2, with TRBD2 as a possible D gene (5 bases). This CDR3 is built from 14 residues. CDR1 GTSNPN and CDR2 SVGIG come from the germline V gene (reference sequence). With 2 bases removed from V and 0 bases from J, the gap between germline ends came to 7 bases. The chain's CDR3 is CAWSRGANTGELFF. The CDR3 region has the DNA TGTGCCTGGAGTCGGGGAGCGAACACCGGGGAGCTGTTTTTT.

This clone occurred once. This chain joins TRBV5-4 and TRBJ2-7; D may be TRBD1 (5 bases). The V and J ends lost 5 bases and 7 bases respectively, with 25 bases between them. The CDR3 consists of 16 residues. Germline V gives CDR1 SGHNT, CDR2 YYREEE (reference sequence). Written as DNA, the CDR3 is TGTGCCAGCAGACTAATGGGGCAGGACGTTCTGTTGGAGCAGTACTTC. This encodes CASRLMGQDVLLEQYF.

J is TRBJ2-3 and V is TRBV28; D is unclear. CDR3 length: 14 residues. The germline V gene has CDR1 MDHEN and CDR2 SYDVKM. V lost 6 bases, J lost 1 base, and 11 bases lay in between. The CDR3 loop reads CASSRASGTDTQYF. The CDR3 DNA sequence: TGTGCCAGCAGCCGCGCCTCGGGCACAGATACGCAGTATTTT.

V is TRBV5-4 and J is TRBJ1-2, with a tentative D call TRBD1 (6 bases). Trimming shortened V by 4 bases and J by 8 bases, and 18 bases separated the two germline ends. The CDR3 has 14 amino acids. CDR1 and CDR2 from the germline V gene are SGHNT and YYREEE (reference sequence). CDR3 sequence (DNA): TGTGCCAGCAGCACATACAGGGAAATGAGGGGCTACACCTTC. Residues: CASSTYREMRGYTF.

The chain is built from TRBV2 and TRBJ1-2; 9 bases are a match to TRBD1. Germline V gene sequence: CDR1 SNHLY, CDR2 FYNNEI. V lost 11 bases and J lost 5; bases outside the gene matches: 9. The CDR3 extends over 13 amino acids. CDR3 sequence (DNA): TGTGCCGACCGGGACAGGGCTACGTATGGCTACACCTTC. The encoded protein is CADRDRATYGYTF.

The chain employs TRBV20-1 and TRBJ2-1, with no clear D. In germline, CDR1 is DFQATT, CDR2 SNEGSKA (reference sequence). The CDR3 contains 10 residues. V dropped 7 bases and J dropped 2 bases, with 3 bases sitting between them. CDR3 sequence: CSVTYNEQFF. Here the CDR3 DNA reads TGCAGTGTAACCTACAATGAGCAGTTCTTC.

The chain links TRBV15 to TRBJ2-7; TRBD2 aligns across 7 bases. The V and J ends lost 1 base and 2 bases, in that order; junction bases with no gene match: 8. CDR1 is LNHNV and CDR2 is YYDKDF in the germline V gene (reference sequence). This CDR3 spans 16 amino acids. The CDR3 is CATSRGGRGGAYEQYF. The CDR3 DNA reads as TGTGCCACCAGCAGAGGTGGTCGCGGGGGAGCCTACGAGCAGTACTTC.

This sequence joins TRBV19 and TRBJ1-1, with 9 bases lining up with TRBD1. V gave up 7 bases and J gave up 4 bases; unmatched junction bases: 7. The CDR3 runs to 14 residues. Germline assignment: CDR1 LNHDA and CDR2 SQIVND (reference sequence). CDR3 residues: CASKPDRGSTEAFF. The CDR3 DNA sequence: TGTGCCAGTAAACCCGACAGGGGGTCCACTGAAGCTTTCTTT.

The count of this clone is one. The chain carries TRBV5-1 and TRBJ1-4, with a weak D call TRBD1 (5 bases). The CDR3 is 13 amino acids. Trimming took off 5 bases at V and 3 bases at J, with 8 bases between the two ends. Germline CDR1 SGHRS, CDR2 YFSETQ. The DNA for the CDR3 is TGCGCCAGCAGTGACAGTCCTAATGAAAAACTGTTTTTT. Translating gives CASSDSPNEKLFF. The full variable domain, with the rest looked up from reference TRBV5-1 and TRBJ1-4, is KAGVTQTPRYLIKTRGQQVTLSCSPISGHRSVSWYQQTPGQGLQFLFEYFSETQRNKGNFPGRFSGRQFSNSRSEMNVSTLELGDSALYLCASSDSPNEKLFFGSGTQLSVL.

Details on this clone: In the same sample, other DNA sequences code for this CDR3. V and J are TRBV3-1 (or the pseudogene TRBV3-2) and TRBJ1-5, with D possibly TRBD1 on 5 matching bases. Germline CDR1 reads LGHDT; CDR2 reads YNNKEL (reference sequence). V lost 3 bases and J lost 4, with 10 bases in between. This CDR3 contains 14 residues. CDR3 sequence (DNA): TGTGCCAGCAGCCAGGGGCGGGGGAATCAGCCCCAGCATTTT. Translated: CASSQGRGNQPQHF.

The CDR3 sequence: CASSVTGNEQFF. The CDR3 DNA reads as TGTGCCAGCAGCGTGACGGGAAATGAGCAGTTCTTC. The genes are TRBV9 and TRBJ2-1; D is perhaps TRBD2 (5 bases). V lost 2 bases to trimming and J lost 7 bases, with 7 bases between them. The germline V gene has CDR1 SGDLS and CDR2 YYNGEE. The CDR3 runs 12 residues.

This chain joins TRBV7-2 and TRBJ1-2; 7 nucleotides agree with TRBD1. The CDR3 totals 14 residues. J lost 7 bases, V lost 5 bases, and 10 bases had no gene match. Germline values: CDR1 SGHTA, CDR2 FQGNSA. The CDR3 DNA sequence: TGTGCCAGCAGCACCCGACAGGGAGAGGCTGGCTACACCTTC. It is translated as CASSTRQGEAGYTF.

The V call is TRBV30, the J call TRBJ1-2; maybe TRBD1 (5 bases). Trimming removed 0 bases from V and 4 bases from J, with 9 bases in between. The CDR3 is 13 residues long. Germline CDR1 reads GTSNPN; CDR2 reads SVGIG (reference sequence). The CDR3 spells CAWSVRVGYGYTF. CDR3 in DNA: TGTGCCTGGAGTGTCAGGGTGGGCTATGGCTACACCTTC.

J is TRBJ1-4 and V is TRBV6-1, with unresolved D. This CDR3 is built from 15 residues. Per the germline V gene, CDR1 is MNHNS and CDR2 is SASEGT. V was shortened by 2 bases and J by 4 bases, with 11 bases between the two germline ends. The CDR3 loop reads CASSEPASSNEKLFF. The CDR3 coding sequence is TGTGCCAGCAGTGAACCTGCATCGAGTAATGAAAAACTGTTTTTT.

The chain couples TRBV7-9 to TRBJ1-2; 10 positions match TRBD1. V was pared by 5 bases and J by 5 bases, with 8 bases of the junction left unmatched. The germline gives CDR1 SEHNR, CDR2 FQNEAQ (reference sequence). The CDR3 consists of 15 residues. The CDR3 bases are TGTGCCAGCAGCCAGGACAGGGGGGAAGGTTATGGCTACACCTTC. Translation: CASSQDRGEGYGYTF.

This rearrangement joins TRBV29-1 to TRBJ1-2, with TRBD1 matching over 7 bases. CDR3 length: 13 residues. CDR1 and CDR2 (germline): SQVTM, ANQGSEA. The junction had 4 bases not matched to a gene; V was cut back by 2 bases and J by 4 bases. The CDR3 nucleotides are TGCAGCGTTGAAAGGGGGCTGGGCTATGGCTACACCTTC. It encodes CSVERGLGYGYTF.

This clone came up once. This chain links TRBV5-1 with TRBJ1-1; 9 bases match TRBD1. The junction had 7 bases not matched to a gene; V was cut back by 4 bases and J by 0 bases. The CDR3 is 16 amino acids. The germline V gene encodes CDR1 SGHRS and CDR2 YFSETQ. CDR3 DNA sequence: TGCGCCAGCAGCACTGGGACAGGGAGGATGAACACTGAAGCTTTCTTT. Protein product: CASSTGTGRMNTEAFF.

CDR3 coding DNA: TGTGCCTGGAGGAGGGGACAGGGATCCTATGGCTACACCTTC. This gives the protein CAWRRGQGSYGYTF. This chain joins TRBV30 and TRBJ1-2; 9 nucleotides align to TRBD1. J lost 4 bases, V lost 3 bases, and 6 bases had no gene match. CDR3 length: 14 amino acids. Germline-derived CDR1 and CDR2 are GTSNPN and SVGIG (reference sequence).

To note about this clone: Other DNA sequences in the same sample also yield this CDR3. The V and J genes are TRBV18 and TRBJ2-5; D not resolved. From germline, CDR1 is KGHSH and CDR2 LQKENI. Trimming shortened V by 6 bases and J by 3 bases, and 5 bases separated the two germline ends. The CDR3 has 11 amino acids. The CDR3 DNA reads as TGTGCCAGCTCCCGGGAAGAGACCCAGTACTTC. Amino acids: CASSREETQYF.